Listed here are 24 T cell receptor beta chains from one sample, sequenced in a study of Tregs in tolerant kidney transplant recipients. Recipients received nonmyeloablative bone marrow transplants from related graft donors, with transient mixed chimerism. Data came from immunoSEQ multiplex PCR; TCRdb stores just in-frame clones and leaves some out. Here the sample spans 65,000 or so clones, 80% to 90% being singletons. The sequenced sample was CD4+ T cells from blood (PBMCs), obtained 6 months after the transplant. The receptors stem from a human patient who received a combined kidney and bone marrow transplant. These T cells may partly come from the graft donor.

The rearrangement joins TRBV5-1 to TRBJ2-7; D possibly corresponds to TRBD1 (6 bases). CDR3 length: 11 amino acids. V was trimmed by 4 bases and J by 12 bases, leaving 14 bases between them. The V gene's germline CDR1 is SGHRS and CDR2 YFSETQ. The CDR3 region has the DNA TGCGCCAGCAGCCCCGGCCAGGGGCGGTACTTC. It yields the protein CASSPGQGRYF.

This clone has a single count. The rearrangement joins TRBV13 to TRBJ1-3, with a possible D match to TRBD1 (6 bases). Per the germline V gene, CDR1 is PRHDT and CDR2 is FYEKMQ (reference sequence). The V gene lost 1 base and the J gene lost 4 bases, with 8 bases spanning the gap. This CDR3 is built from 14 residues. The CDR3 sequence is CASSLATGGNTIYF. The CDR3 bases are TGTGCCAGCAGCTTAGCTACAGGGGGAAACACCATATATTTT.

The chain links TRBV5-1 to TRBJ2-3; TRBD2 matches at 8 bases. Germline assignment: CDR1 SGHRS and CDR2 YFSETQ. Unmatched junction bases numbered 2, after V lost 0 bases and J lost 2 bases. There are 15 residues in the CDR3. The CDR3 reads CASSLVAGNTDTQYF. DNA for the CDR3: TGCGCCAGCAGCTTGGTAGCGGGGAACACAGATACGCAGTATTTT.

The genes are TRBV6-1 and TRBJ1-2; 7 bases map to TRBD1. V dropped 2 bases and J dropped 5; count of bases not matched to a gene: 5. The CDR3 consists of 14 residues. Germline V gives CDR1 MNHNS, CDR2 SASEGT. The CDR3, as DNA: TGTGCCAGCAGTGAATGGGGACAGAAGTATGGCTACACCTTC. This gives the protein CASSEWGQKYGYTF.

The chain is built from TRBV5-1 and TRBJ1-1; weak D call: TRBD1 (6 bases). Germline V lookup: CDR1 SGHRS, CDR2 YFSETQ. Trimming pared 6 bases from V and 4 bases from J, leaving 22 bases between. The CDR3 is 16 residues long. CDR3 loop: CASTSPKGVGTTEAFF. CDR3 coding DNA: TGCGCCAGCACTTCCCCTAAGGGGGTGGGAACCACTGAAGCTTTCTTT.

As for this clone: In the same sample, other DNA sequences code for this CDR3. V gene TRBV9 combines with J gene TRBJ2-3; no clear D gene. This CDR3 contains 13 residues. The V end lost 4 bases, the J end lost 0 bases, and 6 bases lay between the germline ends. Germline V lookup: CDR1 SGDLS, CDR2 YYNGEE. DNA for the CDR3: TGTGCCAGCAGCAGAACTAGCACAGATACGCAGTATTTT. Residues: CASSRTSTDTQYF.

The chain combines TRBV10-2 with TRBJ1-4; D ambiguous. The CDR3 extends over 14 amino acids. Per the germline V gene, CDR1 is WSHSY and CDR2 is SAAADI. V was pared by 2 bases and J by 7 bases, with 11 bases between. The CDR3 sequence: CASSELPYSEKLFF. CDR3 nucleotide sequence: TGCGCCAGCAGTGAGCTTCCATATAGTGAAAAACTGTTTTTT.

V usage is TRBV2 and J usage is TRBJ1-6; D remains ambiguous. This CDR3 spans 14 amino acids. V lost 0 bases to trimming and J lost 5 bases, with 5 bases between them. Germline assignment: CDR1 SNHLY and CDR2 FYNNEI. CDR3 residues: CASSEAGDNSPLHF. CDR3 in DNA: TGTGCCAGCAGTGAAGCGGGAGATAATTCACCCCTCCACTTT.

In DNA, the CDR3 is TGTGCCATCAAGAAGATGAGCACCGGGGAGCTGTTTTTT. It specifies CAIKKMSTGELFF. This chain joins TRBV10-3 and TRBJ2-2; D is unclear. V dropped 7 bases and J dropped 4 bases, with 10 bases sitting between them. Germline V gene lookup returns CDR1 ENHRY and CDR2 SYGVKD. The CDR3 is 13 amino acids.

The V and J genes are TRBV7-3 and TRBJ2-3; 11 bases are a match to TRBD2. This CDR3 comprises 15 residues. V was clipped by 4 bases and J by 5 bases; unmatched bases: 5. CDR1 SGHTA and CDR2 FQGTGA come from the germline V gene. The CDR3, as DNA: TGTGCCAGCAGCTATAGCGGGGGGGCCGTAGATACGCAGTATTTT. Its translation is CASSYSGGAVDTQYF.

The V and J genes are TRBV10-3 and TRBJ2-7, with 7 bases matching TRBD2. With V trimmed by 3 bases and J by 3 bases, 2 bases remained unmatched. CDR1 and CDR2 from the germline V gene are ENHRY and SYGVKD. The length of the CDR3 is 13 residues. Here the CDR3 DNA reads TGTGCCATCAGTGACCGCGGGAGCTACGAGCAGTACTTC. Amino acids: CAISDRGSYEQYF.

The CDR3 DNA reads TGTGCTAGTGGTTTGGTACTTGGGGGGATCACTGAAGCTTTCTTT. This sequence encodes CASGLVLGGITEAFF. The chain links TRBV12-5 to TRBJ1-1; D may be TRBD1 (5 bases). The CDR3 has 15 amino acids. V was clipped by 0 bases and J by 4 bases, with 12 bases between them. Germline CDR1 is LGHNT and CDR2 is FRNRAP.

The chain carries TRBV4-1 and TRBJ1-1; the D gene is possibly TRBD1 (6 bases). CDR1 MGHRA and CDR2 YSYEKL come from the germline V gene. The CDR3 spans 17 residues. V gave up 3 bases and J gave up 0 bases, with 17 bases separating them. The CDR3 loop reads CASSHPGQSNMNTEAFF. DNA for the CDR3: TGCGCCAGCAGCCACCCCGGACAGTCTAACATGAACACTGAAGCTTTCTTT.

The chain's CDR3 is CASSQAFFVGGSANYGYTF. The CDR3, as DNA: TGTGCCAGCAGCCAAGCATTCTTCGTAGGGGGTTCAGCTAACTATGGCTACACCTTC. The V and J genes are TRBV14 and TRBJ1-2; a weak D match, TRBD1 (6 bases). Germline V gene lookup returns CDR1 SGHDN and CDR2 FVKESK. This CDR3 contains 19 residues. The V gene lost 1 base and the J gene lost 0 bases, with 21 bases spanning the gap.

This clone showed up just a few times. The chain links TRBV27 to TRBJ2-3; 10 bases line up with TRBD2. This CDR3 region has 18 residues. V lost 6 bases and J lost 4; bases outside the gene matches: 16. CDR1 and CDR2 from the germline V gene are MNHEY and SMNVEV (reference sequence). The CDR3 here is CASSTVTSGRGRADTQYF. Written as DNA, the CDR3 is TGTGCCAGCAGCACCGTGACTAGCGGGCGTGGTAGGGCAGATACGCAGTATTTT.

The chain employs TRBV7-6 and TRBJ2-2; 10 positions agree with TRBD2. In germline, CDR1 is SGHVS, CDR2 FNYEAQ. J was trimmed by 4 bases and V by 0 bases; bases with no gene match: 8. The CDR3 has 18 residues. The CDR3 here is CASSLAGPSGSVTGELFF. In DNA form, the CDR3 reads TGTGCCAGCAGCTTAGCCGGGCCTAGCGGGAGCGTCACCGGGGAGCTGTTTTTT. Supplemented by reference TRBV7-6 and TRBJ2-2, the full variable domain reads GAGVSQSPRYKVTKRGQDVALRCDPISGHVSLYWYRQALGQGPEFLTYFNYEAQQDKSGLPNDRFSAERPEGSISTLTIQRTEQRDSAMYRCASSLAGPSGSVTGELFFGEGSRLTVL.

The gene calls are TRBV7-2 and TRBJ2-3; weak D call: TRBD1 (6 bases). CDR1 SGHTA and CDR2 FQGNSA come from the germline V gene. The CDR3 extends over 11 amino acids. Deletions cut 5 bases from V and 11 bases from J, with 11 bases between. CDR3 DNA sequence: TGTGCCAGCAGCCCGCGAGGGGGGCAGTATTTT. Its protein product is CASSPRGGQYF.

CDR3 in amino acids: CASSLTGTALGEQYF. The CDR3 DNA follows: TGTGCCAGCAGCTTGACCGGGACTGCCTTGGGTGAGCAGTACTTC. The rearrangement uses TRBV7-2 and TRBJ2-7, with D perhaps TRBD2 (6 bases). The CDR3 extends over 15 amino acids. The V gene's germline CDR1 is SGHTA and CDR2 FQGNSA. Trimming left V 3 bases short and J 7 bases short, with 19 bases between.

The rearrangement links TRBV18 to TRBJ2-7; tentative D call: TRBD2 (6 bases). V was trimmed by 3 bases and J by 3 bases, leaving 9 bases between them. The CDR3 spans 13 residues. Germline values: CDR1 KGHSH, CDR2 LQKENI. The CDR3 region has the DNA TGTGCCAGCTCACCGTCGGGAGTCTACGAGCAGTACTTC. Translated: CASSPSGVYEQYF. Variable domain in full (rest from reference TRBV18 and TRBJ2-7): NAGVMQNPRHLVRRRGQEARLRCSPMKGHSHVYWYRQLPEEGLKFMVYLQKENIIDESGMPKERFSAEFPKEGPSILRIQQVVRGDSAAYFCASSPSGVYEQYFGPGTRLTVT.

The chain links TRBV11-3 to TRBJ2-5; 8 bases match TRBD2. There are 15 residues in the CDR3. Germline lookup yields CDR1 SGHNT and CDR2 YENEEA. The J segment lost 9 bases and the V segment lost 1 base, leaving 10 bases of the junction unmatched. In DNA, the CDR3 is TGTGCCAGCAGCTTAGGAGGTCTCCGGGGGGGGGCCCAGTACTTC. This codes for CASSLGGLRGGAQYF.

The chain carries TRBV2 and TRBJ2-1; TRBD2 might be the D (6 bases). The CDR3 totals 14 residues. CDR1 SNHLY and CDR2 FYNNEI come from the germline V gene. Trimming shortened V by 6 bases and J by 4 bases, and 13 bases separated the two germline ends. CDR3 nucleotide sequence: TGTGCCAGCAGGTCCCCGGGGGTTTACAATGAGCAGTTCTTC. The encoded protein is CASRSPGVYNEQFF.

This rearrangement joins TRBV4-1 to TRBJ1-6; D gene unclear. This CDR3 spans 16 amino acids. V lost 0 bases to trimming and J lost 0 bases, with 6 bases between them. From germline, CDR1 is MGHRA and CDR2 YSYEKL. Written as DNA, the CDR3 is TGCGCCAGCAGCCAAGACAGAAGCTCCTATAATTCACCCCTCCACTTT. Its translation is CASSQDRSSYNSPLHF.

In this sample, this clone turned up a few times. V is TRBV10-3 and J is TRBJ1-1, with 12 bases aligning to TRBD1. J gave up 5 bases and V 10 bases, and 8 bases lay outside the gene matches. From germline, CDR1 is ENHRY and CDR2 SYGVKD. This CDR3 has 14 amino acids. The chain's CDR3 is CANSGTGGRTEAFF. CDR3 sequence (DNA): TGTGCCAACTCCGGGACAGGGGGCCGGACTGAAGCTTTCTTT.

The genes are TRBV7-3 and TRBJ2-1; D remains unclear. Per the germline V gene, CDR1 is SGHTA and CDR2 is FQGTGA. V lost 1 base to trimming and J lost 6 bases, with 7 bases between them. The CDR3 is 13 residues long. CDR3 loop: CASSLKSGNEQFF. The CDR3 DNA reads as TGTGCCAGCAGCTTAAAGTCGGGCAATGAGCAGTTCTTC.